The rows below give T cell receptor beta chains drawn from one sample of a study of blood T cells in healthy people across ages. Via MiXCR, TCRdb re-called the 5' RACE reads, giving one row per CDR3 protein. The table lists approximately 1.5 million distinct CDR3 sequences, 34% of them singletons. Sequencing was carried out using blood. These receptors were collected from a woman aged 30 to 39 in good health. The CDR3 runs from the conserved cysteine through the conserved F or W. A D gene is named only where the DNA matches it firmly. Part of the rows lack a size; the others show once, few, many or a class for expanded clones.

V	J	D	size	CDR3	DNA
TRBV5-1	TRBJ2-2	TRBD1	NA	CASSQTGAGTGELFF	TGCGCCAGCAGCCAAACAGGGGCGGGCACCGGGGAGCTGTTTTTT
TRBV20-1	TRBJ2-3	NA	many	CSANDPGREDTQYF	TGCAGTGCCAACGACCCAGGCAGGGAAGATACGCAGTATTTT
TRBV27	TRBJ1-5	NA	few	CASSPNLSNQPQHF	TGTGCCAGCAGTCCTAATCTTAGCAATCAGCCCCAGCATTTT
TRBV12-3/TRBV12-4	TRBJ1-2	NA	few	CASDMRGTYGYTF	TGTGCCAGCGACATGAGAGGGACCTATGGCTACACCTTC
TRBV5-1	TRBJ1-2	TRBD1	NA	CASSLEWGQNGYTF	TGCGCCAGCAGCTTGGAATGGGGACAGAATGGCTACACCTTC
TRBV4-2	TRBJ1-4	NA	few	CASSQILTEGNEKLFF	TGTGCCAGCAGCCAGATTCTTACAGAGGGTAATGAAAAACTGTTTTTT
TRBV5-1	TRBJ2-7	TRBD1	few	CASSPTGDYGEQYF	TGCGCCAGCAGCCCAACAGGGGATTACGGAGAGCAGTACTTC
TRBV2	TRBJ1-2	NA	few	CASSELKTTGYTF	TGTGCCAGCAGTGAATTGAAGACAACTGGCTACACCTTC
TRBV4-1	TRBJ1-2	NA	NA	CASSQDGSYNGYTF	TGCGCCAGCAGCCAAGATGGGTCTTACAATGGCTACACCTTC
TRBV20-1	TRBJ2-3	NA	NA	CSASGSRGTDTQYF	TGCAGTGCTTCAGGCAGCCGCGGCACAGATACGCAGTATTTT
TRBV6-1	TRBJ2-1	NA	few	CASSEKNADNEQFF	TGTGCCAGCAGTGAGAAAAACGCCGACAATGAGCAGTTCTTC
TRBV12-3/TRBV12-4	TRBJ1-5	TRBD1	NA	CASSRGTGNQPQHF	TGTGCCAGCAGCCGAGGGACAGGCAATCAGCCCCAGCATTTT
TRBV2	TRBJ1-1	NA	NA	CASRGAGLGTEAFF	TGTGCCAGCAGAGGGGCTGGGTTGGGCACTGAAGCTTTCTTT
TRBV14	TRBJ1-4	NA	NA	CASSRTLDEKLFF	TGTGCCAGCAGCCGTACATTGGATGAAAAACTGTTTTTT
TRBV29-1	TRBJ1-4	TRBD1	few	CSAKPGTVNEKLFF	TGCAGCGCTAAACCCGGGACAGTTAATGAAAAACTGTTTTTT
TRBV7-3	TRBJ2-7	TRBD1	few	CASSPQGQATREQYF	TGTGCCAGCTCCCCCCAGGGACAGGCAACTCGCGAGCAGTACTTC
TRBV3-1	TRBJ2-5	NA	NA	CASGPRRGLETQYF	TGTGCCAGCGGCCCCCGCCGGGGCCTAGAGACCCAGTACTTC
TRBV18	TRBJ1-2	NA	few	CASSPPSKTGYGYTF	TGTGCCAGCTCACCACCGTCGAAAACGGGGTATGGCTACACCTTC
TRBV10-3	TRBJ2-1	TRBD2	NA	CAISAGLAGGLNEQFF	TGTGCCATCAGTGCCGGACTAGCGGGAGGTCTCAATGAGCAGTTCTTC
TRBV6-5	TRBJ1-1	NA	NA	CASSFRLGVLLNTEAFF	TGTGCCAGCAGTTTCAGACTCGGGGTTTTGCTGAACACTGAAGCTTTCTTT
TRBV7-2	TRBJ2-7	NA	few	CASSPRGGRGEYEQYF	TGTGCCAGCAGCCCGCGCGGGGGCCGAGGGGAATACGAGCAGTACTTC
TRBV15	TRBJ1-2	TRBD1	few	CATSRPGQGGLYGYTF	TGTGCCACCAGCAGACCCGGACAGGGAGGACTCTATGGCTACACCTTC
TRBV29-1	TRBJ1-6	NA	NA	CSVQTGNSPLHF	TGCAGCGTTCAAACCGGGAATTCACCCCTCCACTTT
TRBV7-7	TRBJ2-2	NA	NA	CASSLDTTGELFF	TGTGCCAGCAGCTTAGACACCACCGGGGAGCTGTTTTTT
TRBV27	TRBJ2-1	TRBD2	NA	CASSGSGIPQNNEQFF	TGTGCCAGCAGTGGAAGCGGGATCCCCCAGAACAATGAGCAGTTCTTC
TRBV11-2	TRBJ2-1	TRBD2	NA	CASSLWREGWNNEQFF	TGTGCCAGCAGCTTATGGAGGGAGGGATGGAACAATGAGCAGTTCTTC
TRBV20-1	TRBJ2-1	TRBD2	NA	CSARQRGGLRDEQFF	TGCAGTGCTAGGCAACGGGGGGGCCTGAGGGATGAGCAGTTCTTC
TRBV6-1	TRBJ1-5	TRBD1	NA	CASSRATGQLDRQPQHF	TGTGCCAGCTCTCGGGCCACGGGACAGCTCGATCGCCAGCCCCAGCATTTT
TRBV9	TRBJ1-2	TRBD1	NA	CATLRGQILRSNYGYTF	TGTGCCACGCTCCGGGGACAGATACTACGCTCTAACTATGGCTACACCTTC
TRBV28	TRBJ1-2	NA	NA	CASSHPERFYGYTF	TGTGCCAGCAGTCACCCGGAGCGATTCTATGGCTACACCTTC
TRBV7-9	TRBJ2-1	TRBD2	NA	CASSLGHSGRFDEQFF	TGTGCCAGCAGCTTAGGGCACAGCGGGAGGTTCGATGAGCAGTTCTTC
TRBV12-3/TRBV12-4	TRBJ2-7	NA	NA	CASSARAPGDEQYF	TGTGCCAGCAGTGCGAGGGCCCCTGGGGACGAGCAGTACTTC